The T cell receptor (beta chain) described here comes from a study of cytomegalovirus exposure and HLA in healthy donors. CDR1 is SGHDN, CDR2 FVKESK, per germline. This CDR3 region has 14 residues. The V segment lost 0 bases and the J segment 6 bases; nucleotides outside the gene matches: 4. The PCR was carried out with 60 Vbeta primers and 13 Jbeta primers. Generated by immunoSEQ multiplex PCR, the TCRdb table keeps only in-frame clones and is missing some. The sample has 150,000 to 200,000 clones, almost 80% seen once; the top ten hold under 8%. Sequenced sample: PBMCs. V is TRBV14 and J is TRBJ1-1; 7 positions agree with TRBD1. The sequence derives from a man aged 40-55 years in good health and CMV-seropositive. CDR3 region: CASSQEYRGSEAFF. The CDR3, as DNA: TGTGCCAGCAGCCAAGAATACAGGGGTTCTGAAGCTTTCTTT.